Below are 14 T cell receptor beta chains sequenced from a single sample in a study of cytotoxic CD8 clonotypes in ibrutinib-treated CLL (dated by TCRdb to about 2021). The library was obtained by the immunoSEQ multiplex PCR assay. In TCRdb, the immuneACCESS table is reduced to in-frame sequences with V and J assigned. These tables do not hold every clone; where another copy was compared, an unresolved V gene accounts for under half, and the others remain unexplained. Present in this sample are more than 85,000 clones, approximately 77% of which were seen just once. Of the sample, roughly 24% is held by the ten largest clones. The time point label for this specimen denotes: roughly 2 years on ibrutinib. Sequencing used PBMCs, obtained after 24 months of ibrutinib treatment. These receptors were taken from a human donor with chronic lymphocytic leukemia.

CDR3 bases: TGTGCCAGCAGCGGAGCGGGGGCCTCCTACGAGCAGTACTTC. Its translation is CASSGAGASYEQYF. This rearrangement joins TRBV7-9 to TRBJ2-7; TRBD2 matches 8 bases. Germline V gives CDR1 SEHNR, CDR2 FQNEAQ (reference sequence). Losses at the gene ends were 5 bases for V and 0 bases for J; bases not matched to a gene: 3. This CDR3 spans 14 amino acids.

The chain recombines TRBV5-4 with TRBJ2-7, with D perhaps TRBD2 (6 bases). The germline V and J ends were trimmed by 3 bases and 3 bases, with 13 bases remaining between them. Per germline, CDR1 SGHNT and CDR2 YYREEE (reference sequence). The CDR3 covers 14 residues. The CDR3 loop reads CASSSTGTGYEQYF. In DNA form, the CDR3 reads TGTGCCAGCAGCTCTACCGGGACTGGCTACGAGCAGTACTTC.

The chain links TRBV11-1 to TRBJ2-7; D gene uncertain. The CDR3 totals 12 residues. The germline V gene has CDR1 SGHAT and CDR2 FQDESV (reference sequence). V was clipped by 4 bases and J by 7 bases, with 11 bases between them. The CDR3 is CASSYPLGEQYF. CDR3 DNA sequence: TGTGCCAGCAGCTACCCGCTGGGGGAGCAGTACTTC.

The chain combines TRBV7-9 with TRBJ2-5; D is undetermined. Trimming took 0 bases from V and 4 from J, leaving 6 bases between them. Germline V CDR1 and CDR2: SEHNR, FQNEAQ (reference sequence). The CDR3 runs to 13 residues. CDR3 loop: CASSLAGSETQYF. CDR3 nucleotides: TGTGCCAGCAGCTTAGCAGGTTCAGAGACCCAGTACTTC.

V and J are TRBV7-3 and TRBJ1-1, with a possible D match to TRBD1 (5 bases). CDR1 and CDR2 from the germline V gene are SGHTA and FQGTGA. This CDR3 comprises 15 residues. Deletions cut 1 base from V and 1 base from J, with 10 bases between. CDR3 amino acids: CASSLSSGQNTEAFF. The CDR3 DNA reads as TGTGCCAGCAGCTTAAGTTCTGGACAGAACACTGAAGCTTTCTTT.

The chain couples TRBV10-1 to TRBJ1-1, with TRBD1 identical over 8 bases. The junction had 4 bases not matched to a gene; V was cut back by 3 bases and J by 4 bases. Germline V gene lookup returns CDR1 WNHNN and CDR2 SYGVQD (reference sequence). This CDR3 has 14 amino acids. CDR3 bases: TGCGCCAGCAGTGACGGGACAGGTATCACTGAAGCTTTCTTT. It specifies CASSDGTGITEAFF.

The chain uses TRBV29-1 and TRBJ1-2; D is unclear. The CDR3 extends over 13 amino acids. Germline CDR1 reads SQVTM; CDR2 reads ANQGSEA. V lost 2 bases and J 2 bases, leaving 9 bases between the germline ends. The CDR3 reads CSVETTVNYGYTF. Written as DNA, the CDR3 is TGCAGCGTTGAAACGACGGTAAACTATGGCTACACCTTC.

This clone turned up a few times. As DNA, the CDR3 is TGTGCCAGCACCGGAATTTATAGCAATCAGCCCCAGCATTTT. It translates to CASTGIYSNQPQHF. This sequence joins TRBV28 and TRBJ1-5; D uncertain. The germline gives CDR1 MDHEN, CDR2 SYDVKM. This CDR3 has 14 residues. Trimming removed 7 bases at V and 0 bases at J, with 10 bases between.

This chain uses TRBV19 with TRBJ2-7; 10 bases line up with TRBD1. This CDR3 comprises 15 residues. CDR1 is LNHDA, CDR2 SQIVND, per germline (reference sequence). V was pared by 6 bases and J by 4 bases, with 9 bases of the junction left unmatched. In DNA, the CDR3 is TGTGCCAGTAGCAAGGGGGGACAGGGGCAATACGAGCAGTACTTC. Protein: CASSKGGQGQYEQYF.

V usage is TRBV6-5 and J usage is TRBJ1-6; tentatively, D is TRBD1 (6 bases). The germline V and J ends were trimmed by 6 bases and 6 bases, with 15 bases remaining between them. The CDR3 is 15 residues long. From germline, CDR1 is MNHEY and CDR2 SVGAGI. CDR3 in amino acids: CASRRRDTFNSPLHF. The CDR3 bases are TGTGCCAGCAGACGCCGGGACACTTTTAATTCACCCCTCCACTTT.

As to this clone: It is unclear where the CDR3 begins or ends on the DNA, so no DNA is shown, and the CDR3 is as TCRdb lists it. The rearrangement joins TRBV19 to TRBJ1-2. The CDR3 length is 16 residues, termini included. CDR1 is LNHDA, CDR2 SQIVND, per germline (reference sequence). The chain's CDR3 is CASSKTRTSVRGPGYF.

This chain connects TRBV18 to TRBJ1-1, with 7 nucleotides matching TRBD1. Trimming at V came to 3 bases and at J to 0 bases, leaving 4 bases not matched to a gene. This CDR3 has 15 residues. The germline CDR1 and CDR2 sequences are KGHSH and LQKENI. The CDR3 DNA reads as TGTGCCAGCTCACCTCCACAGGGGCTGAACACTGAAGCTTTCTTT. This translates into CASSPPQGLNTEAFF.

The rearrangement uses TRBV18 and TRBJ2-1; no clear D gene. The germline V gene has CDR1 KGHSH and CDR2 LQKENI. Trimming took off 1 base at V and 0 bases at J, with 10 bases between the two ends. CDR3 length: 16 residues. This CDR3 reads CASSPLGTSSYNEQFF. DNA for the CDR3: TGTGCCAGCTCACCACTTGGAACCAGCTCCTACAATGAGCAGTTCTTC.

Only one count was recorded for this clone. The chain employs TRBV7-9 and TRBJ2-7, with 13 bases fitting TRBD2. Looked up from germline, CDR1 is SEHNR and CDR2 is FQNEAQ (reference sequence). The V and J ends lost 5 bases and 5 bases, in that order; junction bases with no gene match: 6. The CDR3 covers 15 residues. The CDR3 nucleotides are TGTGCCAGCAGCCCACTAGCGGGAGGGCGGGACGAGCAGTACTTC. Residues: CASSPLAGGRDEQYF. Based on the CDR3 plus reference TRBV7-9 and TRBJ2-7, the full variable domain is DTGVSQNPRHKITKRGQNVTFRCDPISEHNRLYWYRQTLGQGPEFLTYFQNEAQLEKSRLLSDRFSAERPKGSFSTLEIQRTEQGDSAMYLCASSPLAGGRDEQYFGPGTRLTVT.